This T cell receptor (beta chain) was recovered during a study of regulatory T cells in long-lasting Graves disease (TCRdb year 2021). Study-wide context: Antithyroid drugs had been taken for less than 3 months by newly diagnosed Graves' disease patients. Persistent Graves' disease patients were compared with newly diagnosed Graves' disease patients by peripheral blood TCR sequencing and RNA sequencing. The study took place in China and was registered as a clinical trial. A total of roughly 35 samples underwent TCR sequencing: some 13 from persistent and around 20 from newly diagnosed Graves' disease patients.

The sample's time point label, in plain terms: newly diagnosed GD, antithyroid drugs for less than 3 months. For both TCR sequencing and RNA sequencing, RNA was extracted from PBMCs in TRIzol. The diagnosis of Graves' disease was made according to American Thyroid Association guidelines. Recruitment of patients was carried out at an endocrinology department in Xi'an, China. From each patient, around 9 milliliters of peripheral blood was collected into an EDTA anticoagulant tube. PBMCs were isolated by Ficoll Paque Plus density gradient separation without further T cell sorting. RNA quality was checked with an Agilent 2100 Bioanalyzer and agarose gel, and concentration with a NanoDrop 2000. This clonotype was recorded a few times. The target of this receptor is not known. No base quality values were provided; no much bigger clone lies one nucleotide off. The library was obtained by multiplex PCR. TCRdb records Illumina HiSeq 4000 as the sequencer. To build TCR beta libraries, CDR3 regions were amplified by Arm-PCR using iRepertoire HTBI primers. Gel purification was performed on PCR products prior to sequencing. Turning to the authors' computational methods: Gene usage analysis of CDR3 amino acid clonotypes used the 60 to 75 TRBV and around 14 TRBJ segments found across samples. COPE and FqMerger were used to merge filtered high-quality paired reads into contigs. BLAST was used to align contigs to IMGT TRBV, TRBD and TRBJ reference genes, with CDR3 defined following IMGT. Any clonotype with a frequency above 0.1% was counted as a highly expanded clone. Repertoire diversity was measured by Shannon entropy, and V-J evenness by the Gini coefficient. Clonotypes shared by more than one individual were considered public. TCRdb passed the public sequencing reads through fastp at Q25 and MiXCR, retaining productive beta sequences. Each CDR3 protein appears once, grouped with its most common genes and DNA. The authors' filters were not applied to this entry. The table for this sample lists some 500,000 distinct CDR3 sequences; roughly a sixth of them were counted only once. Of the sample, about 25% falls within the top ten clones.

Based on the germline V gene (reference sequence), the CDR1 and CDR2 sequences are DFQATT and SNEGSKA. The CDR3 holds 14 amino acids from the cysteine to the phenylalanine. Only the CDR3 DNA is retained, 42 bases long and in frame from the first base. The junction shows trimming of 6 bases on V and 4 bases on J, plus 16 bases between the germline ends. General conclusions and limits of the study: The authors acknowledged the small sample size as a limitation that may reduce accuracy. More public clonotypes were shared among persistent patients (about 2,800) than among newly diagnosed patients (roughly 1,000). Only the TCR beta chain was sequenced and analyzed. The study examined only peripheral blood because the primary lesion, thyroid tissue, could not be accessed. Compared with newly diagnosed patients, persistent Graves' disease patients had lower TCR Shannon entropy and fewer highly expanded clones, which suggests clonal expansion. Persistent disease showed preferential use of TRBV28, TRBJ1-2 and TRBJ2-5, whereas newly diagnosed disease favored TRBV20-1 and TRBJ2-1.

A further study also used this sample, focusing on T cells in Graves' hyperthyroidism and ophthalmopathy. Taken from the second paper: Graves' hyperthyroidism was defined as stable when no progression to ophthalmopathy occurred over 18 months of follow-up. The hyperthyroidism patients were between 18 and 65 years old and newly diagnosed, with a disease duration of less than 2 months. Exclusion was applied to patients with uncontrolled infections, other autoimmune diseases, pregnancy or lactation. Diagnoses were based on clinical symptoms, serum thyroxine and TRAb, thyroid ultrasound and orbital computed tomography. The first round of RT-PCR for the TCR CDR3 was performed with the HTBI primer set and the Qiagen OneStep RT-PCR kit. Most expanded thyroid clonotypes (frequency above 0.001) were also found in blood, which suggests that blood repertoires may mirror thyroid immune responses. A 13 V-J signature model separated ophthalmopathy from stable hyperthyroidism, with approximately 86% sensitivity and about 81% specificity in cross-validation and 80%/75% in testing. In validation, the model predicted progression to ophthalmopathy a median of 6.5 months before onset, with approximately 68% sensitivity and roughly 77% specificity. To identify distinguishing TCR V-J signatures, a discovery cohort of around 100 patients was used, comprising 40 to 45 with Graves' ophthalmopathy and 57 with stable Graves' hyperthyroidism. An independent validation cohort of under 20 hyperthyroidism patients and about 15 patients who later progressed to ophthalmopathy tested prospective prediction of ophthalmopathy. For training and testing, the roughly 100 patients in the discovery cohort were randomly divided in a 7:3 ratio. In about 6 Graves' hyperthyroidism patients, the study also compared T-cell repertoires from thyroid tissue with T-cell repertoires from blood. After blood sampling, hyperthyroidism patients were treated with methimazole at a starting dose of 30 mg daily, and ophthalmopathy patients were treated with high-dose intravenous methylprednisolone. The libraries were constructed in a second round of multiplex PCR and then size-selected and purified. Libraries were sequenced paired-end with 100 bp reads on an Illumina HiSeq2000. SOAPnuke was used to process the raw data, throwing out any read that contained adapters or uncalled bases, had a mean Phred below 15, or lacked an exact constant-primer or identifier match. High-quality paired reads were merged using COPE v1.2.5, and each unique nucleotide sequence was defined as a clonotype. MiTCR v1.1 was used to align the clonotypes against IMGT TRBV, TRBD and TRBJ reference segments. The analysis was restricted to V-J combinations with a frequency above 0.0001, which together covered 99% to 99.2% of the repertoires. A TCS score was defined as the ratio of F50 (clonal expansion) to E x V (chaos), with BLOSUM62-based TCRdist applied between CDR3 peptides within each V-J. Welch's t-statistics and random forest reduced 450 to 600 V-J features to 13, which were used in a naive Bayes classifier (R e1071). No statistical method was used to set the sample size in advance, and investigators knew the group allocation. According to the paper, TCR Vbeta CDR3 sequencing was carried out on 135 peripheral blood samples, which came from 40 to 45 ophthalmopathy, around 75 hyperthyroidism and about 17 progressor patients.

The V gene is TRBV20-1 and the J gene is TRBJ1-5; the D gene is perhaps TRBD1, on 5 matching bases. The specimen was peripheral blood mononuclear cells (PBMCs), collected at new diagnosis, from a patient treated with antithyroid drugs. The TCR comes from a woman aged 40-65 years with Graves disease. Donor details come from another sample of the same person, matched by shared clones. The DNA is TGCAGTGCCGGGATTGGGGGGGAGAATCAGCCCCAGCATTTT. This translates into CSAGIGGENQPQHF.